This TCR beta chain was sequenced during a study of blood T cell repertoires in COVID-19. As for the study in general: Donors in the United States, Italy and Spain gave samples during acute or convalescent COVID-19. Sources were T cells, B-cell-depleted T cells, or PBMCs; the material itself was cDNA or gDNA.

Those enrolled in Seattle joined during active infection and were followed longitudinally afterward. Generated by immunoSEQ multiplex PCR, the TCRdb table keeps only in-frame clones and is missing some. Among about 130,000 clones listed, roughly three quarters were seen once. Material for sequencing was peripheral blood. This TCR was recovered from a woman in her sixties or seventies with COVID-19, enrolled during active disease.

The CDR3 DNA follows: TGTGCCAGCATCCTATTCCCCAACCGGCGGGGCAGGACCTACGAGCAGTACTTC. It codes for CASILFPNRRGRTYEQYF. The V call is TRBV7-9, the J call TRBJ2-7; D possibly corresponds to TRBD2 (6 bases). The V and J ends lost 7 bases and 2 bases respectively, with 27 bases between them. The CDR3 totals 18 residues. CDR1 and CDR2 (germline): SEHNR, FQNEAQ (reference sequence).